The entry below describes one T cell receptor beta chain. These data belong to a study of T cell changes during pregnancy in multiple sclerosis. The V end was cut by 1 base, the J end by 2 bases, with 8 bases between. Germline V gene data show CDR1 as MNHNS and CDR2 as SASEGT. This CDR3 is 14 amino acids long. Assay: immunoSEQ multiplex PCR; the TCRdb copy retains only in-frame clones and omits some. The sample shows tens of thousands of clones, about 91% of them seen only once. The clonotype was recovered from a female donor in good health, enrolled as a control in a pregnancy study. This sample comprised CD4+ T cells from peripheral blood mononuclear cells, obtained in the third trimester of pregnancy. The chain carries TRBV6-1 and TRBJ1-2; TRBD1 might be the D (6 bases). CDR3 sequence (DNA): TGTGCCAGCAGTGAAGTGGGGGCAAACTATGGCTACACCTTC. Translated, it gives CASSEVGANYGYTF.